Listed here are 32 T cell receptor beta chains from one sample, sequenced in a study of OX40 agonist ivuxolimab in advanced cancers. Data came from immunoSEQ multiplex PCR; TCRdb stores just in-frame clones and leaves some out. The sample holds 30,000 to 40,000 clones, approximately 80% seen once. The specimen comprised CD4+ or CD8+ T cells sorted from blood, sampled in a trial of the OX40 agonist ivuxolimab. The receptors come from an adult with an advanced solid tumor such as melanoma, head and neck, liver or kidney cancer.

The V and J genes are TRBV28 and TRBJ2-7; D gene unclear. V was cut by 2 bases and J by 4 bases, with 6 bases left in between. The CDR3 extends over 12 amino acids. Germline V lookup: CDR1 MDHEN, CDR2 SYDVKM. DNA for the CDR3: TGTGCCAGCAGTTTAGACAATTACGAGCAGTACTTC. Amino acid sequence: CASSLDNYEQYF.

This chain connects TRBV4-1 to TRBJ1-1; 7 bases fit TRBD1. Trimming removed 4 bases from V and 3 bases from J; junction bases left unmatched: 8. This CDR3 has 15 amino acids. Germline CDR1 MGHRA, CDR2 YSYEKL. CDR3 sequence reads: CASSREGQDDTEAFF. The CDR3 DNA reads TGCGCCAGCAGCCGGGAAGGACAGGATGACACTGAAGCTTTCTTT.

This clone came up many times. The V and J genes are TRBV7-8 and TRBJ2-2; 7 bases are a match to TRBD1. The CDR3 spans 16 residues. The J segment lost 6 bases and the V segment lost 5 bases, leaving 12 bases of the junction unmatched. Germline V gene data show CDR1 as SGHVS and CDR2 as FQNEAQ. CDR3 amino acids: CASSGTVLVISGELFF. The CDR3 DNA is TGTGCCAGCAGCGGGACAGTGCTAGTTATTTCCGGGGAGCTGTTTTTT.

The V gene is TRBV28, the J gene TRBJ1-6, with D hard to call. The ends were cut back, 8 bases at V and 0 bases at J, with 8 bases in the middle. CDR1 is MDHEN and CDR2 is SYDVKM in the germline V gene. The CDR3 has 14 residues. The DNA of the CDR3 is TGTGCCAGCGTGGAGGCCTCCTATAATTCACCCCTCCACTTT. Translated: CASVEASYNSPLHF.

The CDR3 DNA is TGTGCCAGCAGTGAAAGGGCTAGCAGCAATGAGCAGTTCTTC. Residues: CASSERASSNEQFF. This chain links TRBV6-4 with TRBJ2-1, with D perhaps matching TRBD2 (5 bases). Germline CDR1 is MRHNA and CDR2 is SNTAGT. This CDR3 is 14 amino acids long. The V end was cut by 3 bases, the J end by 6 bases, with 12 bases between.

The chain joins TRBV9 to TRBJ2-5, with D uncertain. The CDR3 extends over 14 amino acids. Germline V lookup: CDR1 SGDLS, CDR2 YYNGEE. The V gene lost 2 bases and the J gene lost 4 bases, with 12 bases spanning the gap. In DNA form, the CDR3 reads TGTGCCAGCAGCGTGAGCACGACGGGAGAGACCCAGTACTTC. Translated, it gives CASSVSTTGETQYF.

The gene calls are TRBV11-2 and TRBJ2-7; 7 bases match TRBD2. The germline V gene has CDR1 SGHAT and CDR2 FQNNGV. Trimming at V came to 5 bases and at J to 6 bases, leaving 13 bases not matched to a gene. The CDR3 loop spans 15 amino acids. As DNA, the CDR3 is TGTGCCAGCAGCCCCCGGACTAGTTCGGGCTCCGAGCAGTACTTC. Its translation is CASSPRTSSGSEQYF.

This clone was seen once. The genes are TRBV28 and TRBJ2-5, with 9 bases aligning to TRBD1. The CDR3 extends over 13 amino acids. V lost 10 bases to trimming and J lost 5 bases; unmatched junction nucleotides: 8. CDR1 and CDR2 (germline): MDHEN, SYDVKM. The CDR3 sequence: CATITGGMETQYF. As DNA, the CDR3 is TGTGCCACCATTACAGGGGGCATGGAGACCCAGTACTTC.

The chain carries TRBV30 and TRBJ2-3, with a weak D call TRBD1 (6 bases). The CDR3 covers 15 residues. The V gene's germline CDR1 is GTSNPN and CDR2 SVGIG (reference sequence). The V end was cut by 6 bases, the J end by 1 base, with 17 bases between. The DNA of the CDR3 is TGTGCCTGTTTCTCTCAGGGGTTGCGCACAGATACGCAGTATTTT. It yields the protein CACFSQGLRTDTQYF.

The V gene is TRBV5-6, the J gene TRBJ2-5; D is unclear. The V end was cut by 2 bases, the J end by 5 bases, with 10 bases between. CDR3 length: 13 residues. Germline loops: CDR1 SGHDT, CDR2 YYEEEE. CDR3 nucleotides: TGTGCCAGCAGCTTACTCCAAGCGGAGACCCAGTACTTC. Its protein is CASSLLQAETQYF.

The gene calls are TRBV5-1 and TRBJ2-2, with TRBD2 identical over 8 bases. Per the germline V gene, CDR1 is SGHRS and CDR2 is YFSETQ. Trimming took 2 bases from V and 5 from J; bases not matched to a gene: 11. This CDR3 is 17 amino acids long. CDR3 in DNA: TGCGCCAGCAGCTTCTCAACTAGCGGCGATCCGACCGGGGAGCTGTTTTTT. Translated, it gives CASSFSTSGDPTGELFF.

The V and J genes are TRBV23-1 and TRBJ1-5; D is perhaps TRBD1 (5 bases). TRBV23-1 is filed as an ORF, its function uncertain. The CDR3 totals 15 residues. The V end was cut by 4 bases, the J end by 10 bases, with 20 bases between. CDR3 bases: TGCGCCAGCAGTCCACCCCCCTCAGGGCAACTACCCCAGCATTTT. This translates into CASSPPPSGQLPQHF.

The chain has TRBV27 and TRBJ2-2; unclear D gene. Trimming took 3 bases from V and 6 from J, leaving 2 bases between them. CDR3 size: 11 residues. Germline V CDR1 and CDR2: MNHEY, SMNVEV (reference sequence). The DNA for the CDR3 is TGTGCCAGCAGTTTCTCCGGGGAGCTGTTTTTT. Its translation: CASSFSGELFF.

This chain uses TRBV7-2 with TRBJ2-7; TRBD2 matches 8 bases. The J segment lost 4 bases and the V segment lost 1 base, leaving 6 bases of the junction unmatched. Per the germline V gene, CDR1 is SGHTA and CDR2 is FQGNSA. The CDR3 length is 15 residues. CDR3 residues: CASSLDPGGRYEQYF. The CDR3 DNA sequence: TGTGCCAGCAGCTTAGATCCGGGGGGGCGGTACGAGCAGTACTTC.

The V and J genes are TRBV7-8 and TRBJ1-1, with TRBD1 matching over 7 bases. The germline CDR1 and CDR2 sequences are SGHVS and FQNEAQ. The CDR3 contains 13 residues. Trimming removed 4 bases from V and 10 bases from J; junction bases left unmatched: 9. The CDR3 here is CASSWNTGAGAFF. CDR3 DNA: TGTGCCAGCAGCTGGAACACAGGGGCTGGAGCTTTCTTT.

Notes on this clone: It may be a read error: a sequence one base away is much more abundant. The same CDR3 arises from other DNA sequences in this sample as well. The chain combines TRBV6-1 with TRBJ2-3, with 12 positions matching TRBD2. This CDR3 is built from 15 residues. Per germline, CDR1 MNHNS and CDR2 SASEGT. Trimming removed 2 bases from V and 4 bases from J; junction bases left unmatched: 1. The DNA of the CDR3 is TGTGCCAGCAGTGAACTAGCGGGGGGGCCAGATACGCAGTATTTT. Translated: CASSELAGGPDTQYF.

A single count supports this clone. This sequence joins TRBV27 and TRBJ2-1, with a tentative D call TRBD2 (5 bases). Trimming took 4 bases from V and 0 from J, leaving 10 bases between them. The CDR3 has 15 amino acids. Germline loops: CDR1 MNHEY, CDR2 SMNVEV (reference sequence). This CDR3 reads CASSWVAGSYNEQFF. CDR3 sequence (DNA): TGTGCCAGCAGTTGGGTGGCGGGCTCCTACAATGAGCAGTTCTTC.

V is TRBV10-2 and J is TRBJ1-3; TRBD1 agrees at 9 bases. The CDR3 length is 16 residues. CDR1 is WSHSY and CDR2 is SAAADI in the germline V gene. V was clipped by 2 bases and J by 4 bases; unmatched bases: 6. The CDR3 DNA sequence: TGCGCCAGCAGTGAGGGACAGGGGAGTGTCGGAAACACCATATATTTT. Protein: CASSEGQGSVGNTIYF.

The chain combines TRBV27 with TRBJ2-2; D gene ambiguous. CDR3 length: 15 amino acids. The germline V gene encodes CDR1 MNHEY and CDR2 SMNVEV (reference sequence). Trimming took 2 bases from V and 4 from J, leaving 11 bases between them. The CDR3 DNA reads TGTGCCAGCAGTTTACGAGACGGATTCACCGGGGAGCTGTTTTTT. Protein sequence: CASSLRDGFTGELFF.

V usage is TRBV7-9 and J usage is TRBJ1-1; TRBD1 is a possible D gene (6 bases). The CDR3 consists of 11 residues. V lost 5 bases and J 11 bases, leaving 12 bases between the germline ends. Germline values: CDR1 SEHNR, CDR2 FQNEAQ (reference sequence). CDR3 in amino acids: CASSVGTFAFF. The CDR3 DNA follows: TGTGCCAGCAGCGTAGGGACATTTGCTTTCTTT.

The J gene is TRBJ1-1, the V gene TRBV4-1; maybe TRBD1 (6 bases). V lost 2 bases to trimming and J lost 7 bases, with 14 bases between them. Germline-derived CDR1 and CDR2 are MGHRA and YSYEKL. This CDR3 comprises 14 residues. CDR3 in amino acids: CASSQKGQSFEAFF. The CDR3 DNA sequence: TGCGCCAGCAGCCAAAAAGGACAGTCCTTTGAAGCTTTCTTT.

CDR3 in amino acids: CASSDSGLGGPYEQYF. The CDR3 region has the DNA TGTGCCAGCAGTGATTCTGGTCTGGGGGGACCCTACGAGCAGTACTTC. This sequence joins TRBV6-1 and TRBJ2-7; possible D gene TRBD2, 6 bases. The CDR3 loop spans 16 amino acids. V lost 3 bases to trimming and J lost 2 bases, with 17 bases between them. The germline gives CDR1 MNHNS, CDR2 SASEGT.

The chain joins TRBV19 to TRBJ2-2, with 11 nucleotides matching TRBD2. The length of the CDR3 is 17 residues. Germline V gene sequence: CDR1 LNHDA, CDR2 SQIVND (reference sequence). After removal of 4 bases from V and 3 bases from J, the junction contained 7 bases not matched to a gene. CDR3 sequence: CASSSTSGGIYTGELFF. The CDR3 region has the DNA TGTGCCAGTAGTAGTACTAGCGGGGGTATTTACACCGGGGAGCTGTTTTTT.

The chain is built from TRBV6-1 and TRBJ1-3; TRBD1 is a possible D gene (5 bases). Germline CDR1 reads MNHNS; CDR2 reads SASEGT. This CDR3 contains 13 residues. The ends were cut back, 0 bases at V and 7 bases at J, with 7 bases in the middle. This CDR3 is CASSEAPGNTIYF. DNA for the CDR3: TGTGCCAGCAGTGAAGCCCCAGGGAACACCATATATTTT.

The chain employs TRBV27 and TRBJ2-5; perhaps TRBD1 as D (6 bases). V gave up 5 bases and J gave up 5 bases, with 9 bases separating them. Germline assignment: CDR1 MNHEY and CDR2 SMNVEV (reference sequence). The CDR3 sequence is 12 residues long. The CDR3 DNA reads TGTGCCAGCAGTACAGGGTTGGAGACCCAGTACTTC. It codes for CASSTGLETQYF.

The sample holds a few counts of this clone. This chain links TRBV19 with TRBJ1-1; D may be TRBD1 (5 bases). The germline V gene encodes CDR1 LNHDA and CDR2 SQIVND (reference sequence). The CDR3 is 14 amino acids. The germline V and J ends were trimmed by 3 bases and 9 bases, with 17 bases remaining between them. As DNA, the CDR3 is TGTGCCAGTAGTATCCTTGGCGCAGGGCCGCAAGCTTTCTTT. Residues: CASSILGAGPQAFF.

This chain links TRBV5-6 with TRBJ1-2; a weak D match, TRBD1 (5 bases). Trimming left V 0 bases short and J 8 bases short, with 11 bases between. CDR3 length: 13 residues. The germline CDR1 and CDR2 sequences are SGHDT and YYEEEE. CDR3 residues: CASSLGQGNGYTF. In nucleotides, the CDR3 is TGTGCCAGCAGCTTGGGGCAGGGTAACGGCTACACCTTC.

This chain connects TRBV9 to TRBJ2-3; D is uncertain. The CDR3 loop spans 11 amino acids. V lost 3 bases, J lost 6 bases, and 5 bases lay in between. CDR1 SGDLS and CDR2 YYNGEE come from the germline V gene. CDR3 nucleotide sequence: TGTGCCAGCAGCGCCGCGGATACGCAGTATTTT. It codes for CASSAADTQYF.

V gene TRBV7-2 combines with J gene TRBJ2-7; 7 bases map to TRBD2. The CDR3 totals 16 residues. The ends lost 3 bases at V and 2 bases at J; junction bases unmatched: 10. CDR1 SGHTA and CDR2 FQGNSA come from the germline V gene. This CDR3 reads CASSFLPGLIPYEQYF. CDR3 nucleotide sequence: TGTGCCAGCAGCTTTCTACCGGGACTAATACCCTACGAGCAGTACTTC.

The gene calls are TRBV4-3 and TRBJ2-5, with D possibly TRBD1 on 6 matching bases. The length of the CDR3 is 15 residues. V lost 0 bases to trimming and J lost 4 bases, with 12 bases between them. The germline V gene has CDR1 LGHNA and CDR2 YSLEER. The CDR3 sequence: CASSQDTGPRETQYF. The CDR3 DNA follows: TGCGCCAGCAGCCAAGATACAGGGCCCCGAGAGACCCAGTACTTC.

This chain joins TRBV6-5 and TRBJ2-6; D is perhaps TRBD1 or TRBD2 (5 bases each). Trimming removed 5 bases from V and 6 bases from J, with 8 bases in between. The CDR3 extends over 13 amino acids. Germline lookup yields CDR1 MNHEY and CDR2 SVGAGI. The CDR3 sequence: CASSKGPANVLTF. As DNA, the CDR3 is TGTGCCAGCAGTAAGGGACCGGCCAACGTCCTGACTTTC.

Relative to its sample, this clone is medium-sized. The chain recombines TRBV28 with TRBJ2-7; no definite D call. The germline V gene has CDR1 MDHEN and CDR2 SYDVKM. This CDR3 spans 12 amino acids. V lost 4 bases, J lost 13 bases, and 17 bases lay in between. The CDR3 region is CASSSRTQMPYF. The CDR3 nucleotides read TGTGCCAGCAGTTCCCGGACCCAAATGCCATACTTC.